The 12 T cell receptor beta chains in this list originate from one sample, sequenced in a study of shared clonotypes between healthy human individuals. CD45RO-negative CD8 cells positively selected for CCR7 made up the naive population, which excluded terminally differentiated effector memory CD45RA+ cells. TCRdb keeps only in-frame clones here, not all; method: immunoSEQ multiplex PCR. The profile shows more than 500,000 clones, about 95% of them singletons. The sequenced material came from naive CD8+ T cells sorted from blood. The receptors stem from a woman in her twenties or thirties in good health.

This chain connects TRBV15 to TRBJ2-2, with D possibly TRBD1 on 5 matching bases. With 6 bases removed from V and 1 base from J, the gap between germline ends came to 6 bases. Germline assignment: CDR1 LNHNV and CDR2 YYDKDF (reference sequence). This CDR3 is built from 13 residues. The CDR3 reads CATRQVNTGELFF. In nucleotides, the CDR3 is TGTGCCACCAGACAGGTGAACACCGGGGAGCTGTTTTTT.

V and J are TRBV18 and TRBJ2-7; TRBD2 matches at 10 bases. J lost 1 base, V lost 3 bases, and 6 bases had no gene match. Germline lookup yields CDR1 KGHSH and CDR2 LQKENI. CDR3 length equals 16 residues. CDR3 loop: CASSPREAGGSYEQYF. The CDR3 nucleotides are TGTGCCAGCTCACCGAGGGAAGCGGGAGGGTCCTACGAGCAGTACTTC.

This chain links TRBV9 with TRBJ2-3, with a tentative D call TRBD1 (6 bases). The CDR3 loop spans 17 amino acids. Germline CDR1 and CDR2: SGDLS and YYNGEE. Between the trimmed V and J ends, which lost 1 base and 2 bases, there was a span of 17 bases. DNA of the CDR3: TGTGCCAGCAGCGTAAGCCCGAGGACAGTCTCCACAGATACGCAGTATTTT. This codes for CASSVSPRTVSTDTQYF.

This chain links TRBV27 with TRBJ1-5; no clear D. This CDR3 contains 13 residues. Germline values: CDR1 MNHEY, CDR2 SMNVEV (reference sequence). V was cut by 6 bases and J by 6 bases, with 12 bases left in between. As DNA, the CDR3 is TGTGCCAGCAGCCCCCTTCAGGCTCAGCCCCAGCATTTT. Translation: CASSPLQAQPQHF.

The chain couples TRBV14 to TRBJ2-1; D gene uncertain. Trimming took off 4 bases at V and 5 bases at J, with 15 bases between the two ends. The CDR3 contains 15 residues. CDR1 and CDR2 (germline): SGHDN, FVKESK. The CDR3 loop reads CASSPPLGKDNEQFF. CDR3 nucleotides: TGTGCCAGCAGCCCACCTTTGGGCAAGGACAATGAGCAGTTCTTC.

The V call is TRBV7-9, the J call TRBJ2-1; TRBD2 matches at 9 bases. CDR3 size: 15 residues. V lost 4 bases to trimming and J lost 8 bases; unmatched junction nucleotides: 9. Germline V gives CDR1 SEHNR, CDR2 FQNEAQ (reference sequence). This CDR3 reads CASSSQSGRRDEQFF. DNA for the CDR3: TGTGCCAGCAGCTCACAAAGCGGGAGGAGGGATGAGCAGTTCTTC.

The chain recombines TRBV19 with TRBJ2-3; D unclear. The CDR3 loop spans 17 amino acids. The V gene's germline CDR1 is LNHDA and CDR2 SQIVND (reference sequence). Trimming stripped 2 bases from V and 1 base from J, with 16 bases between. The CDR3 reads CASSIFLAGRRTDTQYF. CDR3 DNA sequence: TGTGCCAGTAGTATATTTTTGGCCGGCCGTCGCACAGATACGCAGTATTTT.

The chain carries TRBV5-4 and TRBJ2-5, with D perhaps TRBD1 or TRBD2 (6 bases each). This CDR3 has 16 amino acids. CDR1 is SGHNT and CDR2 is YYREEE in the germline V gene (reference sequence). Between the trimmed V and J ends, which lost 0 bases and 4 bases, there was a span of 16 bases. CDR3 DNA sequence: TGTGCCAGCAGCTTGGGGGGGGCCCCCGGGGGAGAGACCCAGTACTTC. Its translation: CASSLGGAPGGETQYF. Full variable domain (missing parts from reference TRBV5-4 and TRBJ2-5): ETGVTQSPTHLIKTRGQQVTLRCSSQSGHNTVSWYQQALGQGPQFIFQYYREEENGRGNFPPRFSGLQFPNYSSELNVNALELDDSALYLCASSLGGAPGGETQYFGPGTRLLVL.

Here the CDR3 DNA reads TGTGCCAGCAGCCCCTCACTGGGGGCACCGTCTACTTACGAGCAGTACTTC. Encoded protein: CASSPSLGAPSTYEQYF. The chain couples TRBV9 to TRBJ2-7; TRBD1 is a possible D gene (6 bases). This CDR3 region has 17 residues. The germline gives CDR1 SGDLS, CDR2 YYNGEE. V was shortened by 4 bases and J by 4 bases, with 24 bases between the two germline ends.

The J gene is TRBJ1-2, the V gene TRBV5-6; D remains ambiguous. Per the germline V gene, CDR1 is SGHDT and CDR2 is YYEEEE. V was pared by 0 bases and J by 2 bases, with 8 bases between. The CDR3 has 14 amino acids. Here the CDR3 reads CASSLDGRNYGYTF. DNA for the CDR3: TGTGCCAGCAGCTTGGATGGCAGAAACTATGGCTACACCTTC. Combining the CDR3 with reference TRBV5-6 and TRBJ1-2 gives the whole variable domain DAGVTQSPTHLIKTRGQQVTLRCSPKSGHDTVSWYQQALGQGPQFIFQYYEEEERQRGNFPDRFSGHQFPNYSSELNVNALLLGDSALYLCASSLDGRNYGYTFGSGTRLTVV.

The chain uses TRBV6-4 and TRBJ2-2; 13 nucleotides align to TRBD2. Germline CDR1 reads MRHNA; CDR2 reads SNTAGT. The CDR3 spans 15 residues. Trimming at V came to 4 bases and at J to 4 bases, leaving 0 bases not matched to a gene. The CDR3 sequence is CASSGLAGGTGELFF. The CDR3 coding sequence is TGTGCCAGCAGTGGACTAGCGGGAGGCACCGGGGAGCTGTTTTTT.

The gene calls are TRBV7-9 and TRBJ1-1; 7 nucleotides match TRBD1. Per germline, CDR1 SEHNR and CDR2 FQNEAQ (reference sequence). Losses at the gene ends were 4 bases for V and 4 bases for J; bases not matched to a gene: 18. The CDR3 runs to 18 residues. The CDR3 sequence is CASSSTNLDRALSTEAFF. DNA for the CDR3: TGTGCCAGCAGCTCCACAAACCTCGACAGGGCCCTCTCCACTGAAGCTTTCTTT. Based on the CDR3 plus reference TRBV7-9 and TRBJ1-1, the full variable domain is DTGVSQNPRHKITKRGQNVTFRCDPISEHNRLYWYRQTLGQGPEFLTYFQNEAQLEKSRLLSDRFSAERPKGSFSTLEIQRTEQGDSAMYLCASSSTNLDRALSTEAFFGQGTRLTVV.